This record concerns one TCR beta chain sequence. As yet, its antigen is unknown. This entry belongs to a study of vaccination effects on CD4 cells after COVID-19. Study-level background: Either the BNT162b2 or mRNA-1273 vaccine was given to participants in two doses.

Trimming took 4 bases from V and 5 from J; bases not matched to a gene: 4. Germline V gene sequence: CDR1 SGHNT, CDR2 YYREEE (reference sequence). The CDR3 length is 15 residues. TCRdb's table, derived via immunoSEQ multiplex PCR, lists solely in-frame clones and lacks some. The sample lists about 55,000 clones, roughly 70% seen once, with about 16% in the top ten. Within the ViraFEST assay, antigen-specific CD4+ T cells underwent expansion with viral peptide pools prior to sequencing. An approximately ten-day culture period preceded the isolation of CD4+ T cells. Nucleocapsid antibodies stayed negative before and after vaccination, showing no earlier SARS-CoV-2 infection. Every well got a few million PBMC, which were grown with 8.5 to 10 IU/ml IL-2 and about 9.2 ug/ml peptides.

The genes are TRBV5-4 and TRBJ2-5; 14 bases line up with TRBD2. Material: CD4+ T cells from PBMCs cultured with SARS-CoV-2 spike peptides, obtained before COVID-19 vaccination. The source of this sequence is a human donor who received a COVID-19 vaccine. The CDR3 region is CASSSRLAGGETQYF. The CDR3 bases are TGTGCCAGCAGCAGTCGACTAGCGGGAGGGGAGACCCAGTACTTC.